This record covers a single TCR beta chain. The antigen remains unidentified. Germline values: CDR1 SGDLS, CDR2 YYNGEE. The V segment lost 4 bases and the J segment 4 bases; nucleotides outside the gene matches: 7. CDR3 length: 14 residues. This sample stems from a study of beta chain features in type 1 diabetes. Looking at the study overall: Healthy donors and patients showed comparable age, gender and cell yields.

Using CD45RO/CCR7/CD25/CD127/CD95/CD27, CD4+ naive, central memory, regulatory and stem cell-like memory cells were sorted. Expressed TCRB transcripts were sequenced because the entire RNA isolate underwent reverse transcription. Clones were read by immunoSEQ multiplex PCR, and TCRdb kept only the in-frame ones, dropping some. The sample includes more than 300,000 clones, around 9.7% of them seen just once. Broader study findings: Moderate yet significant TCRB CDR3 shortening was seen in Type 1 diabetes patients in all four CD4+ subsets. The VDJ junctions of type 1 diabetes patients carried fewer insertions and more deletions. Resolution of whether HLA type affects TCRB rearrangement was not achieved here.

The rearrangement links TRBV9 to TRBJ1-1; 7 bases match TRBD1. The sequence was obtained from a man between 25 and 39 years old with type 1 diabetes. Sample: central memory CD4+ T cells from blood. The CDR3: CASSLAGGITEAFF. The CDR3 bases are TGTGCCAGCAGCTTGGCAGGGGGAATCACTGAAGCTTTCTTT.